The next 23 T cell receptor beta chains were all read from a single sample in a study of OX40 agonist ivuxolimab in advanced cancers. Clones were read by immunoSEQ multiplex PCR, and TCRdb kept only the in-frame ones, dropping some. The table has 25,000 to 30,000 clones, about 90% seen once. The sample here was CD4+ or CD8+ T cells sorted from blood, taken in a trial of the OX40 agonist ivuxolimab. The receptors were sampled from an adult with an advanced solid tumor such as melanoma, head and neck, liver or kidney cancer.

J is TRBJ2-7 and V is TRBV27; the D gene is possibly TRBD1 (5 bases). There are 12 residues in the CDR3. Trimming shortened V by 2 bases and J by 7 bases, and 9 bases separated the two germline ends. From germline, CDR1 is MNHEY and CDR2 SMNVEV (reference sequence). CDR3 coding DNA: TGTGCCAGCAGTTTAGGTGGGGCGGAGCAGTACTTC. It yields the protein CASSLGGAEQYF.

The genes are TRBV6-6 and TRBJ2-7; D could derive from TRBD1 or TRBD2 (5 bases each). Germline values: CDR1 MNHNY, CDR2 SVGAGI (reference sequence). The V end was cut by 8 bases, the J end by 7 bases, with 15 bases between. The CDR3 covers 12 residues. The CDR3 reads CASGTGSEEQYF. The DNA for the CDR3 is TGTGCCAGCGGGACGGGCAGTGAGGAGCAGTACTTC.

By share, this clone counts as medium-sized. V and J are TRBV19 and TRBJ2-1, with D maybe TRBD2 (7 bases). The V end lost 4 bases, the J end lost 6 bases, and 16 bases lay between the germline ends. Germline V CDR1 and CDR2: LNHDA, SQIVND (reference sequence). The CDR3 length is 15 residues. Here the CDR3 DNA reads TGTGCCAGTAGTAAGGGGGGAGGGCAAGTCAATGAGCAGTTCTTC. It yields the protein CASSKGGGQVNEQFF.

V gene TRBV7-6 combines with J gene TRBJ2-7, with 9 bases matching TRBD2. The V and J ends lost 4 bases and 2 bases, in that order; junction bases with no gene match: 3. Germline assignment: CDR1 SGHVS and CDR2 FNYEAQ. CDR3 length equals 14 residues. The CDR3 DNA follows: TGTGCCAGCAGCTCTGCGGGAGGGCCCTACGAGCAGTACTTC. As protein: CASSSAGGPYEQYF.

The chain combines TRBV7-2 with TRBJ1-3; no firm D call. V lost 5 bases to trimming and J lost 0 bases, with 11 bases between them. This CDR3 has 15 amino acids. Germline V CDR1 and CDR2: SGHTA, FQGNSA. The CDR3 loop reads CASSRDPSSGNTIYF. Written as DNA, the CDR3 is TGTGCCAGCAGCAGGGATCCTTCCTCTGGAAACACCATATATTTT.

This sequence joins TRBV5-6 and TRBJ2-2, with D perhaps matching TRBD2 (7 bases). This CDR3 has 18 residues. Germline CDR1 is SGHDT and CDR2 is YYEEEE. The V gene lost 4 bases and the J gene lost 6 bases, with 25 bases spanning the gap. CDR3 sequence: CASSPPREITGRAGELFF. The CDR3 DNA follows: TGTGCCAGCAGCCCCCCCCGTGAGATCACAGGGAGGGCCGGGGAGCTGTTTTTT.

The chain couples TRBV7-9 to TRBJ2-3; TRBD1 or TRBD2 may be the D gene (5 bases each). V was shortened by 6 bases and J by 4 bases, with 17 bases between the two germline ends. The CDR3 is made up of 15 amino acids. Germline assignment: CDR1 SEHNR and CDR2 FQNEAQ (reference sequence). The CDR3 nucleotides read TGTGCCAGCAGGCCCTCGAGAGGGGTGGCAGATACGCAGTATTTT. Protein product: CASRPSRGVADTQYF.

This clone was found once. The chain recombines TRBV4-3 with TRBJ2-7, with 7 positions matching TRBD2. CDR1 and CDR2 from the germline V gene are LGHNA and YSLEER. V lost 2 bases, J lost 5 bases, and 6 bases stayed unmatched. This CDR3 spans 14 amino acids. DNA for the CDR3: TGCGCCAGCAGCCAACGGACTAGATCGGACGAGCAGTACTTC. This gives the protein CASSQRTRSDEQYF.

The CDR3 DNA reads as TGTGCCAGCAAGCGGGGGGGATACACTGAAGCTTTCTTT. The encoded protein is CASKRGGYTEAFF. The chain links TRBV6-5 to TRBJ1-1; the D gene is possibly TRBD1 (5 bases). Between the trimmed V and J ends, which lost 7 bases and 3 bases, there was a span of 12 bases. Looked up from germline, CDR1 is MNHEY and CDR2 is SVGAGI. This CDR3 has 13 residues.

The chain recombines TRBV19 with TRBJ2-1; TRBD2 matches 8 bases. This CDR3 has 16 amino acids. Germline V gene sequence: CDR1 LNHDA, CDR2 SQIVND (reference sequence). Trimming at V came to 5 bases and at J to 0 bases, leaving 6 bases not matched to a gene. CDR3 sequence reads: CASSGIGRVSYNEQFF. The CDR3 DNA sequence: TGTGCCAGTAGTGGTATCGGGAGGGTCTCCTACAATGAGCAGTTCTTC.

This clone was found a few times. The rearrangement joins TRBV7-8 to TRBJ2-4, with D possibly being TRBD1 (6 bases). Trimming cost V 1 base and J 5 bases, with 15 bases left between them. This CDR3 spans 16 amino acids. The germline CDR1 and CDR2 sequences are SGHVS and FQNEAQ. The CDR3 protein is CASSLGLGTQENIQYF. The DNA of the CDR3 is TGTGCCAGCAGCTTAGGACTCGGGACACAAGAAAACATTCAGTACTTC.

This chain links TRBV7-9 with TRBJ2-7, with D hard to call. The CDR3 has 12 amino acids. Germline values: CDR1 SEHNR, CDR2 FQNEAQ (reference sequence). Deletions cut 3 bases from V and 2 bases from J, with 5 bases between. The CDR3 loop reads CASSLGTYEQYF. In DNA, the CDR3 is TGTGCCAGCAGCTTGGGGACCTACGAGCAGTACTTC.

The V gene is TRBV7-9, the J gene TRBJ2-1, with no clear D. Germline V lookup: CDR1 SEHNR, CDR2 FQNEAQ (reference sequence). CDR3 size: 12 residues. V was shortened by 1 base and J by 10 bases, with 8 bases between the two germline ends. CDR3: CASSLVVGEQFF. In nucleotides, the CDR3 is TGTGCCAGCAGCTTAGTGGTAGGCGAGCAGTTCTTC.

The CDR3 DNA reads as TGTGCCAGCAGTTCAGGGATTAGCACTGAAGCTTTCTTT. Protein product: CASSSGISTEAFF. The rearrangement joins TRBV27 to TRBJ1-1, with D perhaps matching TRBD1 (5 bases). V lost 4 bases and J lost 4, with 10 bases in between. This CDR3 spans 13 amino acids. In germline, CDR1 is MNHEY, CDR2 SMNVEV (reference sequence).

The sample holds one count of this clone. CDR3 coding DNA: TGTGCCAGCAGTTTATCTGGGGTGTGGTGGGGACAAAACTCCTACGAGCAGTACTTC. Amino acid sequence: CASSLSGVWWGQNSYEQYF. The chain uses TRBV27 and TRBJ2-7; TRBD1 is a possible D gene (6 bases). The CDR3 covers 19 residues. V dropped 0 bases and J dropped 0 bases, with 21 bases sitting between them. The germline CDR1 and CDR2 sequences are MNHEY and SMNVEV (reference sequence).

The chain carries TRBV13 and TRBJ2-1; 7 bases map to TRBD2. There are 15 residues in the CDR3. Germline V gene sequence: CDR1 PRHDT, CDR2 FYEKMQ (reference sequence). V lost 3 bases, J lost 10 bases, and 12 bases stayed unmatched. The CDR3, as DNA: TGTGCCAGCAGCTTCCTAACGGGAGGATTAAGAGAGCAGTTCTTC. Translation: CASSFLTGGLREQFF.

The chain couples TRBV7-9 to TRBJ2-5; TRBD1 might be the D (6 bases). The CDR3 totals 14 residues. Germline CDR1 reads SEHNR; CDR2 reads FQNEAQ (reference sequence). V was trimmed by 5 bases and J by 2 bases, leaving 12 bases between them. Here the CDR3 reads CASSKRDKQETQYF. CDR3 nucleotide sequence: TGTGCCAGCAGCAAACGGGACAAGCAAGAGACCCAGTACTTC. Based on the CDR3 plus reference TRBV7-9 and TRBJ2-5, the full variable domain is DTGVSQNPRHKITKRGQNVTFRCDPISEHNRLYWYRQTLGQGPEFLTYFQNEAQLEKSRLLSDRFSAERPKGSFSTLEIQRTEQGDSAMYLCASSKRDKQETQYFGPGTRLLVL.

This CDR3 is CASSPEGGYPGPYNEQFF. CDR3 nucleotide sequence: TGTGCCAGCAGCCCCGAAGGGGGTTACCCAGGTCCCTACAATGAGCAGTTCTTC. The chain has TRBV7-8 and TRBJ2-1; D may be TRBD1 (6 bases). Germline CDR1 reads SGHVS; CDR2 reads FQNEAQ. Trimming cost V 5 bases and J 2 bases, with 22 bases left between them. This CDR3 has 18 residues. Variable domain in full (rest from reference TRBV7-8 and TRBJ2-1): GAGVSQSPRYKVAKRGQDVALRCDPISGHVSLFWYQQALGQGPEFLTYFQNEAQLDKSGLPSDRFFAERPEGSVSTLKIQRTQQEDSAVYLCASSPEGGYPGPYNEQFFGPGTRLTVL.

The CDR3 DNA sequence: TGTGCCAGCAGCCCAGTAGACGCTGGGGGGAGAGCTTTCTTT. Translation: CASSPVDAGGRAFF. The rearrangement links TRBV6-6 to TRBJ1-1; D possibly corresponds to TRBD1 (5 bases). The V gene lost 6 bases and the J gene lost 10 bases, with 21 bases spanning the gap. There are 14 residues in the CDR3. From germline, CDR1 is MNHNY and CDR2 SVGAGI (reference sequence).

The chain recombines TRBV2 with TRBJ2-7; either TRBD1 or TRBD2 may supply D (5 bases each). The V end lost 8 bases, the J end lost 7 bases, and 18 bases lay between the germline ends. The CDR3 is 13 amino acids. Germline loops: CDR1 SNHLY, CDR2 FYNNEI. The CDR3, as DNA: TGTGCCAGCCTCAGGGCGGGCATTCGGGAGCAGTACTTC. This sequence encodes CASLRAGIREQYF.

The sample holds a few counts of this clone. The gene calls are TRBV19 and TRBJ1-5; 7 nucleotides align to TRBD1. Losses at the gene ends were 6 bases for V and 6 bases for J; bases not matched to a gene: 5. This CDR3 has 13 residues. From germline, CDR1 is LNHDA and CDR2 SQIVND (reference sequence). CDR3 residues: CASSDRVGQPQHF. The DNA for the CDR3 is TGTGCCAGTAGCGACAGGGTAGGTCAGCCCCAGCATTTT.

This clone was seen a single time. This chain uses TRBV6-1 with TRBJ1-1; tentatively, D is TRBD1 (5 bases). The CDR3 length is 13 residues. CDR1 is MNHNS, CDR2 SASEGT, per germline. V dropped 6 bases and J dropped 1 base, with 9 bases sitting between them. This chain's CDR3 is CASRAGANTEAFF. The DNA for the CDR3 is TGTGCCAGCAGAGCCGGGGCGAACACTGAAGCTTTCTTT.

This clone was observed a few times. The chain links TRBV27 to TRBJ1-5; unclear D gene. CDR1 MNHEY and CDR2 SMNVEV come from the germline V gene (reference sequence). V was trimmed by 2 bases and J by 2 bases, leaving 10 bases between them. CDR3 length: 15 residues. In DNA form, the CDR3 reads TGTGCCAGCAGTTTAGGAGGGTTGGGCAATCAGCCCCAGCATTTT. Its translation: CASSLGGLGNQPQHF.